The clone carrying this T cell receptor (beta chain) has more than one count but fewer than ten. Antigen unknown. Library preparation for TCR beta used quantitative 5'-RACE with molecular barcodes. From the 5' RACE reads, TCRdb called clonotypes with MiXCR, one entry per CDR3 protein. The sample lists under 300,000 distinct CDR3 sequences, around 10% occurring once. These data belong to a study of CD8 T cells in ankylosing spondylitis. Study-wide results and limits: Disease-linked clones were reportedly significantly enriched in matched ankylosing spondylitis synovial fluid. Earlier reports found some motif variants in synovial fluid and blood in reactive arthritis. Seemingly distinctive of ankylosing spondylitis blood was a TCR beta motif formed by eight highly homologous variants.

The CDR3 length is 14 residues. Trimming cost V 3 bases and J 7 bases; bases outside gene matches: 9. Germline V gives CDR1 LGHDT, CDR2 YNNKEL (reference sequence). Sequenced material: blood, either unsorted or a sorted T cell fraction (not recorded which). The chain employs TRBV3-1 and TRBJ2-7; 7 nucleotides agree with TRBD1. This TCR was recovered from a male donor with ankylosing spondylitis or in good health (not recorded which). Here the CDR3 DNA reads TGTGCCAGCAGCCACGCAGGGGGAACGAGTGAGCAGTACTTC. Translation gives CASSHAGGTSEQYF.